These T cell receptor beta chains were read from a single sample in a study of T cell repertoires in cytomegalovirus infection. One entry per CDR3 protein, called by TCRdb with MiXCR from the reads. Found here are some 160,000 distinct CDR3 sequences, roughly 17% of them singletons; the top ten hold approximately 18%. The sequenced sample was CD8+ T cells from PBMCs. The receptors originated from a human donor in good health (CMV status not recorded). Some clones in this sample may be carry-over from other donors' samples. The CDR3 runs from the conserved cysteine through the conserved F or W. The D gene is left open where the match is weak. The size field is filled for only some rows; it gives once, few, many or a size class.

V gene: TRBV2
clone size: .
J gene: TRBJ2-4
D gene: .
CDR3 protein: CASRDDGLVYGRDSQYF
CDR3 DNA: TGTGCCAGCAGGGACGATGGGCTAGTCTACGGGAGAGACAGTCAGTACTTC

V gene: TRBV3-1
clone size: few
J gene: TRBJ2-7
D gene: .
CDR3 protein: CASSQIGSSYEQYF
CDR3 DNA: TGTGCCAGCAGCCAAATCGGGAGCTCCTACGAGCAGTACTTC

V gene: TRBV7-6
clone size: many
J gene: TRBJ2-5
D gene: .
CDR3 protein: CASSLEARGFQETQYF
CDR3 DNA: TGTGCCAGCAGCTTAGAAGCCCGTGGCTTCCAAGAGACCCAGTACTTC

V gene: TRBV7-9
clone size: .
J gene: TRBJ2-7
D gene: .
CDR3 protein: CASSLLRDGPYEQYF
CDR3 DNA: TGTGCCAGCAGCCTCCTCCGAGACGGACCCTACGAGCAGTACTTC

V gene: TRBV6-6
clone size: few
J gene: TRBJ1-2
D gene: .
CDR3 protein: CASSYGIQVIGYGYIF
CDR3 DNA: TGTGCCAGCAGTTACGGAATACAGGTTATCGGCTATGGCTACATCTTC

V gene: TRBV29-1
clone size: few
J gene: TRBJ2-1
D gene: .
CDR3 protein: CSVLPVESYNEQFF
CDR3 DNA: TGCAGCGTCCTGCCTGTTGAATCCTACAATGAGCAGTTCTTC

V gene: TRBV6-6
clone size: few
J gene: TRBJ2-1
D gene: .
CDR3 protein: CASRDGGRGSYNEQFF
CDR3 DNA: TGTGCCAGCAGGGACGGGGGCCGCGGCTCCTACAATGAGCAGTTCTTC

V gene: TRBV11-2
clone size: .
J gene: TRBJ2-7
D gene: .
CDR3 protein: CASSLEGTPSYEQYF
CDR3 DNA: TGTGCCAGCAGCTTAGAAGGGACACCGAGCTACGAGCAGTACTTC

V gene: TRBV6-1
clone size: few
J gene: TRBJ1-2
D gene: .
CDR3 protein: CASSELAGTPNYGYTF
CDR3 DNA: TGTGCCAGCAGTGAACTCGCAGGGACCCCCAACTATGGCTACACCTTC

V gene: TRBV7-2
clone size: .
J gene: TRBJ2-1
D gene: TRBD1
CDR3 protein: CASSLVLFRDREVNEQFF
CDR3 DNA: TGTGCCAGCAGCTTAGTTTTATTCCGGGACAGGGAGGTTAATGAGCAGTTCTTC

V gene: TRBV6-1
clone size: many
J gene: TRBJ1-1
D gene: .
CDR3 protein: CASSGIENTEAFF
CDR3 DNA: TGTGCCAGCAGTGGGATCGAGAACACTGAAGCTTTCTTT

V gene: TRBV12-3/TRBV12-4
clone size: few
J gene: TRBJ2-7
D gene: .
CDR3 protein: CASSPPGTSYEQYF
CDR3 DNA: TGTGCCAGCAGTCCCCCCGGGACATCCTACGAGCAGTACTTC

V gene: TRBV27
clone size: few
J gene: TRBJ1-2
D gene: .
CDR3 protein: CASSLGGGNGYTF
CDR3 DNA: TGTGCCAGCAGTTTAGGAGGGGGTAATGGCTACACCTTC

V gene: TRBV2
clone size: few
J gene: TRBJ2-7
D gene: TRBD2
CDR3 protein: CASTSGGLYEQYF
CDR3 DNA: TGTGCCAGTACTAGCGGTGGTTTATACGAGCAGTACTTC

V gene: TRBV20-1
clone size: .
J gene: TRBJ1-5
D gene: TRBD1
CDR3 protein: CSARTGMGNQPQHF
CDR3 DNA: TGCAGTGCGCGGACAGGGATGGGCAATCAGCCCCAGCATTTT

V gene: TRBV2
clone size: .
J gene: TRBJ2-3
D gene: TRBD2
CDR3 protein: CASSGVGGSDTQYF
CDR3 DNA: TGTGCCAGCAGTGGAGTGGGGGGGTCAGATACGCAGTATTTT

V gene: TRBV6-5
clone size: .
J gene: TRBJ2-3
D gene: .
CDR3 protein: CASSYSTRPPLDTQYF
CDR3 DNA: TGTGCCAGCAGTTACTCGACCCGACCTCCATTGGATACGCAGTATTTT

V gene: TRBV12-3/TRBV12-4
clone size: .
J gene: TRBJ1-2
D gene: .
CDR3 protein: CASSLGGPLGYTF
CDR3 DNA: TGTGCCAGCAGTTTGGGGGGCCCCTTGGGCTACACCTTC

V gene: TRBV14
clone size: .
J gene: TRBJ2-6
D gene: TRBD1
CDR3 protein: CASSQDPRDRSPGANVLTF
CDR3 DNA: TGTGCCAGCAGCCAAGATCCTCGGGACAGGTCACCTGGGGCCAACGTCCTGACTTTC

V gene: TRBV6-5
clone size: few
J gene: TRBJ1-1
D gene: TRBD1
CDR3 protein: CASSYSAGGGNTEAFF
CDR3 DNA: TGTGCCAGCAGTTACTCTGCAGGGGGCGGGAACACTGAAGCTTTCTTT

V gene: TRBV5-4
clone size: .
J gene: TRBJ1-3
D gene: TRBD1
CDR3 protein: CASSSDRGTGNTIYF
CDR3 DNA: TGTGCCAGCAGCTCGGACAGGGGGACTGGAAACACCATATATTTT

V gene: TRBV6-6
clone size: few
J gene: TRBJ1-1
D gene: .
CDR3 protein: CASSYGPEAFF
CDR3 DNA: TGTGCCAGCAGTTACGGGCCTGAAGCTTTCTTT

V gene: TRBV11-3
clone size: .
J gene: TRBJ2-1
D gene: TRBD2
CDR3 protein: CASSTRELAGYNEQFF
CDR3 DNA: TGTGCCAGCAGCACAAGGGAACTAGCGGGATACAATGAGCAGTTCTTC

V gene: TRBV20-1
clone size: few
J gene: TRBJ2-7
D gene: .
CDR3 protein: CSASPWLF
CDR3 DNA: TGCAGTGCTAGCCCGTGGCTCTTC

V gene: TRBV10-3
clone size: .
J gene: TRBJ1-1
D gene: .
CDR3 protein: CAIRNRSSNTEAFF
CDR3 DNA: TGTGCCATCAGGAACCGGAGCTCGAACACTGAAGCTTTCTTT

V gene: TRBV14
clone size: .
J gene: TRBJ1-3
D gene: .
CDR3 protein: CASSLFTGTTAGNTIYF
CDR3 DNA: TGTGCCAGCAGCCTTTTCACCGGGACCACCGCTGGAAACACCATATATTTT

V gene: TRBV6-2/TRBV6-3
clone size: few
J gene: TRBJ2-1
D gene: TRBD2
CDR3 protein: CASSFWLAGGDEQFF
CDR3 DNA: TGTGCCAGCAGTTTCTGGCTAGCGGGAGGTGATGAGCAGTTCTTC

V gene: TRBV28
clone size: .
J gene: TRBJ2-3
D gene: TRBD2
CDR3 protein: CASSPGLAGGSIFYTDTQYF
CDR3 DNA: TGTGCCAGCAGTCCGGGACTAGCGGGAGGGTCCATATTCTACACAGATACGCAGTATTTT

V gene: TRBV7-6
clone size: few
J gene: TRBJ2-2
D gene: TRBD1
CDR3 protein: CASSTPGQGYTGELFF
CDR3 DNA: TGTGCCAGCAGCACCCCGGGACAGGGGTACACCGGGGAGCTGTTTTTT

V gene: TRBV20-1
clone size: .
J gene: TRBJ2-7
D gene: .
CDR3 protein: CSARDRFTYEQYF
CDR3 DNA: TGCAGTGCTAGAGACAGGTTCACCTACGAGCAGTACTTC

V gene: TRBV20-1
clone size: .
J gene: TRBJ1-5
D gene: .
CDR3 protein: CSARDSAGEGQPQHF
CDR3 DNA: TGCAGTGCTAGAGATTCGGCAGGGGAGGGACAGCCCCAGCATTTT

V gene: TRBV7-2
clone size: few
J gene: TRBJ1-1
D gene: TRBD1
CDR3 protein: CASSLYGQGPRTEAFF
CDR3 DNA: TGTGCCAGCAGCTTATACGGACAGGGGCCGAGGACTGAAGCTTTCTTT

V gene: TRBV6-1
clone size: .
J gene: TRBJ2-6
D gene: TRBD1
CDR3 protein: CASTAGQASPGANVLTF
CDR3 DNA: TGTGCCAGCACTGCGGGACAGGCCTCCCCTGGGGCCAACGTCCTGACTTTC

V gene: TRBV24-1
clone size: few
J gene: TRBJ2-1
D gene: TRBD2
CDR3 protein: CATSDFGGVTYNEQFF
CDR3 DNA: TGTGCCACCAGTGATTTCGGGGGGGTAACTTACAATGAGCAGTTCTTC

V gene: TRBV7-2
clone size: many
J gene: TRBJ1-1
D gene: .
CDR3 protein: CASSYRTANTEAFF
CDR3 DNA: TGTGCCAGCAGCTACCGAACCGCGAACACTGAAGCTTTCTTT

V gene: TRBV28
clone size: .
J gene: TRBJ2-5
D gene: .
CDR3 protein: CASSPDQGFQETQYF
CDR3 DNA: TGTGCCAGCAGTCCAGACCAGGGGTTTCAAGAGACCCAGTACTTC

V gene: TRBV12-3/TRBV12-4
clone size: few
J gene: TRBJ2-1
D gene: .
CDR3 protein: CASSLGAAGFF
CDR3 DNA: TGTGCCAGCAGTTTAGGCGCAGCGGGGTTCTTC

V gene: TRBV12-3/TRBV12-4
clone size: few
J gene: TRBJ2-2
D gene: TRBD1
CDR3 protein: CASSNTGGGIGELFF
CDR3 DNA: TGTGCCAGCAGCAATACAGGGGGAGGAATCGGGGAGCTGTTTTTT

V gene: TRBV29-1
clone size: .
J gene: TRBJ2-2
D gene: .
CDR3 protein: CSVRMGELFF
CDR3 DNA: TGCAGCGTGAGAATGGGGGAGCTGTTTTTT

V gene: TRBV19
clone size: .
J gene: TRBJ2-5
D gene: TRBD2
CDR3 protein: CASSIWREGQETQYF
CDR3 DNA: TGTGCCAGTAGTATCTGGCGGGAGGGCCAAGAGACCCAGTACTTC

V gene: TRBV7-8
clone size: many
J gene: TRBJ2-1
D gene: .
CDR3 protein: CASSFGDIQPYNEQFF
CDR3 DNA: TGTGCCAGCAGCTTCGGGGACATCCAACCCTACAATGAGCAGTTCTTC

V gene: TRBV9
clone size: .
J gene: TRBJ2-5
D gene: .
CDR3 protein: CASSLRPAETQYF
CDR3 DNA: TGTGCCAGCAGCCTCCGGCCGGCTGAGACCCAGTACTTC